This T cell receptor beta chain was profiled in a study of T cell responses to AZD1222 COVID-19 vaccine. Study-level points and caveats: The study reported that nearly half of spike-specific TCRs target unmutated variant regions. Donors in the cohort were predominantly white British and more often female, and clonal diversity was possibly underestimated.

The method was immunoSEQ multiplex PCR; TCRdb's version includes in-frame clones alone and lacks a portion of them. Of approximately 180,000 clones in the sample, around nine tenths are singletons; the top ten hold 2.6%. As to this clone: Its antigen is as yet unknown.

CDR3 length: 14 amino acids. CDR1 SGHNT and CDR2 YYREEE come from the germline V gene (reference sequence). V trimming: 5 bases; J trimming: 2 bases; junction bases outside the gene matches: 4. The TCR comes from an adult in good health. The chain uses TRBV5-4 and TRBJ2-3; 8 bases agree with TRBD2. The sample in question was peripheral blood, obtained on day 0 of AZD1222 vaccination. DNA of the CDR3: TGTGCCAGCAGAGAGACTAGCGACACAGATACGCAGTATTTT. It is translated as CASRETSDTDTQYF.